This T cell receptor (beta chain) was identified in a study of shared T cell receptors in the human thymus. The CDR3 has 14 amino acids. Germline V gene lookup returns CDR1 MNHNS and CDR2 SASEGT. The V end was cut by 6 bases, the J end by 6 bases, with 17 bases between. Here immunoSEQ multiplex PCR was the method, and the copy in TCRdb shows in-frame clones only, minus some. The sample gives around 730,000 clones, 80% to 90% of which show up once; approximately 0.01% is in the top ten. The same sample was also studied in work on human thymus T cells. That work contributes: Usage of V and J genes appeared biased in thymic and blood repertoires.

This chain connects TRBV6-1 to TRBJ1-1; a weak D match, TRBD1 (6 bases). The sequence was obtained from a girl under two years old with a congenital heart defect. Input material: thymocytes. The CDR3 loop is CASRSVDRRAEAFF. CDR3 in DNA: TGTGCCAGCAGGTCGGTAGACAGGCGCGCTGAAGCTTTCTTT.